Each of the 2 T cell receptor beta chains below was sequenced from the same sample in a study of technical replicates of blood from several donors. Measured with immunoSEQ multiplex PCR; TCRdb has only the in-frame clones, and not every one. The profile shows roughly 100,000 clones, approximately 96% of them singletons. Sequencing was done on a sample of T cells isolated from PBMCs. These receptors all come from a human donor in good health.

This clone was counted between two and nine times. V gene TRBV7-9 combines with J gene TRBJ2-1, with 15 bases fitting TRBD2. The CDR3 has 19 amino acids. Germline assignment: CDR1 SEHNR and CDR2 FQNEAQ (reference sequence). The junction had 8 bases not matched to a gene; V was cut back by 5 bases and J by 0 bases. The CDR3 loop reads CASSAGTSGGKSSYNEQFF. For the CDR3, the DNA is TGTGCCAGCAGCGCCGGGACTAGCGGGGGGAAGAGCTCCTACAATGAGCAGTTCTTC. The whole variable domain, remainder taken from reference TRBV7-9 and TRBJ2-1, is DTGVSQNPRHKITKRGQNVTFRCDPISEHNRLYWYRQTLGQGPEFLTYFQNEAQLEKSRLLSDRFSAERPKGSFSTLEIQRTEQGDSAMYLCASSAGTSGGKSSYNEQFFGPGTRLTVL.

The V and J genes are TRBV19 and TRBJ2-6; 9 nucleotides line up with TRBD1. J lost 0 bases, V lost 6 bases, and 6 bases had no gene match. This CDR3 has 17 amino acids. The V gene's germline CDR1 is LNHDA and CDR2 SQIVND (reference sequence). CDR3 coding DNA: TGTGCCAGTAGCCCCGGGACAGGGCTCTCTGGGGCCAACGTCCTGACTTTC. Its protein is CASSPGTGLSGANVLTF.